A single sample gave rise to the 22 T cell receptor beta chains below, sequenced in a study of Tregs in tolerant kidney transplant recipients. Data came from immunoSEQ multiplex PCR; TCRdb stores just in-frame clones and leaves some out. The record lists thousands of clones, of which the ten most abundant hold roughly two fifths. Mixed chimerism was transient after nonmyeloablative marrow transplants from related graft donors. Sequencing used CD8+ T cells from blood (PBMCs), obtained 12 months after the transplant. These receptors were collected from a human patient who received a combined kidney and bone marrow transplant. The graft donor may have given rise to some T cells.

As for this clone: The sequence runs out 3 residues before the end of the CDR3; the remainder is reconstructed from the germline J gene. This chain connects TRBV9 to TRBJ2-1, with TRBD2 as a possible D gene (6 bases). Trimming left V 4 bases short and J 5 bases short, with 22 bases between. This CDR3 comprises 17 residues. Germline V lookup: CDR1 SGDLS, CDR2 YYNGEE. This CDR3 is CASSLSAGVFPNNEQFF. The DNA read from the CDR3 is TGTGCCAGCAGCCTTTCAGCGGGCGTATTCCCCAACAATGAG. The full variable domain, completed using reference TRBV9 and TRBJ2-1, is DSGVTQTPKHLITATGQRVTLRCSPRSGDLSVYWYQQSLDQGLQFLIQYYNGEERAKGNILERFSAQQFPDLHSELNLSSLELGDSALYFCASSLSAGVFPNNEQFFGPGTRLTVL.

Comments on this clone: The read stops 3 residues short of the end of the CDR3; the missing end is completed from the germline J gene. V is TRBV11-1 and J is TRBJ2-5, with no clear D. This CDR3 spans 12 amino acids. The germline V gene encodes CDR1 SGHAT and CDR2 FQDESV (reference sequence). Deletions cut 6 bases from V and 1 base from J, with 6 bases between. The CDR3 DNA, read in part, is TGTGCCAGCAGTCACACCCAAGAGACC. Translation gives CASSHTQET. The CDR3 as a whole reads CASSHTQETQYF.

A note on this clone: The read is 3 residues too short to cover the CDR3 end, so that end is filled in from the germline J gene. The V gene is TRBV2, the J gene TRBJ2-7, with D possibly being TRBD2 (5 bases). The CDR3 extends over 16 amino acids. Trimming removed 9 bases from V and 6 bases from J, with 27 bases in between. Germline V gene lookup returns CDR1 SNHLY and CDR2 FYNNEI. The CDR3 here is CARNKRTDSEFLEQYF. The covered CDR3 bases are TGTGCCAGAAATAAACGAACGGACTCCGAATTTCTCGAG.

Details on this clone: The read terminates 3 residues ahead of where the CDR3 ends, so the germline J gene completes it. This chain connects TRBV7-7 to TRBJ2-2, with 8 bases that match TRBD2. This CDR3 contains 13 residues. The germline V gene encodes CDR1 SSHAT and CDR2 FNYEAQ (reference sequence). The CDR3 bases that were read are TGTGCCAGCAGCGCAGGACTAGCCACCGGG. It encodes CASSAGLATG. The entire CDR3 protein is CASSAGLATGLFF.

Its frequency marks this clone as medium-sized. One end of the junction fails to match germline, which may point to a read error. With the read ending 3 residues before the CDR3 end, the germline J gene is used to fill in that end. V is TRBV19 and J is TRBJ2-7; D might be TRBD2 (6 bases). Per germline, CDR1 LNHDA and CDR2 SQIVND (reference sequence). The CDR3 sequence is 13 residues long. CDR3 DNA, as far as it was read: TGTGCCAGTAGCATAGCGGTCTCCTACGAG. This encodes CASSIAVSYE. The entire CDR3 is CASSIAVSYEQYF.

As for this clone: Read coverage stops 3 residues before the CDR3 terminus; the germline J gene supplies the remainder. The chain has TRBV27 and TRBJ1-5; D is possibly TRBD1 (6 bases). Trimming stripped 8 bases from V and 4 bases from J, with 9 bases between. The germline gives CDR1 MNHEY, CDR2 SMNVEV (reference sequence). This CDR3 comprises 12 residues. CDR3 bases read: TGTGCCAGCGGGACACCGAATCAGCCC. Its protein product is CASGTPNQP. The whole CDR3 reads CASGTPNQPQHF.

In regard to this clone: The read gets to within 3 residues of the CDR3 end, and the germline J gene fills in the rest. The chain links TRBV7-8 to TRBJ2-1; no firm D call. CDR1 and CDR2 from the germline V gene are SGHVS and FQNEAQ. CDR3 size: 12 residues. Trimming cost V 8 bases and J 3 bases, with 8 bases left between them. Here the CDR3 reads CASGPSYNEQFF. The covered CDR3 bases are TGTGCCAGCGGGCCGAGCTACAATGAG.

CDR3 bases read: TGTGCCAGCAGCTCCCGACAGGGTGAGATTCAGCCC. This codes for CASSSRQGEIQP. Given in full, the CDR3 is CASSSRQGEIQPQHF. The chain recombines TRBV28 with TRBJ1-5, with 7 bases aligning to TRBD1. The read finishes 3 residues shy of the CDR3 end, and the germline J gene is used to complete it. Germline lookup yields CDR1 MDHEN and CDR2 SYDVKM. V shed 6 bases and J 6 bases; nucleotides not matched to a gene: 11. The CDR3 is made up of 15 amino acids.

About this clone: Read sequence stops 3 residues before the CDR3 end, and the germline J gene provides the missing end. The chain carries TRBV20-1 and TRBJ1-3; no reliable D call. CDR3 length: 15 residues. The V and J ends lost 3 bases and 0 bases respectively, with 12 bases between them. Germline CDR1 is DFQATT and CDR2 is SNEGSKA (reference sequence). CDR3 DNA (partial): TGCAGTGCTAGTATGGGCCTCGGCTCTGGAAACACC. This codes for CSASMGLGSGNT. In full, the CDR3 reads CSASMGLGSGNTIYF.

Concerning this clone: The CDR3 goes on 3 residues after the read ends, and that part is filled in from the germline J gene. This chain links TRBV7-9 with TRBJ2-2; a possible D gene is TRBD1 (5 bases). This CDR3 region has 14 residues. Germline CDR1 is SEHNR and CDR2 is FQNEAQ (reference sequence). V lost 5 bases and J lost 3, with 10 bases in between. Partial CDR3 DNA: TGTGCCAGCAGCGCCGACAGCCACACCGGGGAG. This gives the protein CASSADSHTGE. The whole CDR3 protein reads CASSADSHTGELFF. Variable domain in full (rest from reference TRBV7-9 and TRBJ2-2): DTGVSQNPRHKITKRGQNVTFRCDPISEHNRLYWYRQTLGQGPEFLTYFQNEAQLEKSRLLSDRFSAERPKGSFSTLEIQRTEQGDSAMYLCASSADSHTGELFFGEGSRLTVL.

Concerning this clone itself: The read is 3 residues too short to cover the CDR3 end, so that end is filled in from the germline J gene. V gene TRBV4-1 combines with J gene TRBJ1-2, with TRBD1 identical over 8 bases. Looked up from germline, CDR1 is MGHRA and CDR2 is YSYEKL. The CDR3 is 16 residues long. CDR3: CASSQDSIQGARGYTF. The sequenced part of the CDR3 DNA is TGCGCCAGCAGCCAAGATAGCATCCAGGGGGCTCGGGGC.

The CDR3 protein is CSVLGGEPSTDTQYF. CDR3 DNA (partial): TGCAGCGTTCTGGGGGGAGAACCTAGCACAGATACG. V gene TRBV29-1 combines with J gene TRBJ2-3, with a tentative D call TRBD2 (6 bases). With the read ending 3 residues before the CDR3 end, the germline J gene is used to fill in that end. This CDR3 spans 15 amino acids. Germline CDR1 and CDR2: SQVTM and ANQGSEA. The V and J ends lost 5 bases and 0 bases respectively, with 15 bases between them.

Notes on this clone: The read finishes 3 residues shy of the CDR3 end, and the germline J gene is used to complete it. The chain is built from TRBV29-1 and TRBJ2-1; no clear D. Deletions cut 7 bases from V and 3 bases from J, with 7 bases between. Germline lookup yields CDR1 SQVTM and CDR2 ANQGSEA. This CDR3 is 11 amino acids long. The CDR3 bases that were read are TGCAGCGCCCGGGTCTACAATGAG. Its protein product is CSARVYNE. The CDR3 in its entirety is CSARVYNEQFF.

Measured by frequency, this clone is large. CDR3 region: CASSEGRGATEAFF. The CDR3 DNA, read in part, is TGTGCCAGCAGTGAGGGGCGGGGGGCCACTGAA. The J gene is TRBJ1-1, the V gene TRBV9, with a weak D call TRBD1 (6 bases). The read terminates 3 residues before the CDR3 end, so the remaining end is supplied by the germline J gene. Germline V gene sequence: CDR1 SGDLS, CDR2 YYNGEE. This CDR3 has 14 residues. The V end lost 5 bases, the J end lost 4 bases, and 15 bases lay between the germline ends.

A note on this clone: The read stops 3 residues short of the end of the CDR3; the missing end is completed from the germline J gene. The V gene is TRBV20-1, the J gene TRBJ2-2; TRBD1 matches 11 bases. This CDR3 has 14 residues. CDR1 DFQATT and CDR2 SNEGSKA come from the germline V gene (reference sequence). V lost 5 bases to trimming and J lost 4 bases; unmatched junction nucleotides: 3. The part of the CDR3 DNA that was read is TGCAGTGCTCGGACAGGGGGCGGCACCGGGGAG. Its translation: CSARTGGGTGE. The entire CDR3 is CSARTGGGTGELFF.

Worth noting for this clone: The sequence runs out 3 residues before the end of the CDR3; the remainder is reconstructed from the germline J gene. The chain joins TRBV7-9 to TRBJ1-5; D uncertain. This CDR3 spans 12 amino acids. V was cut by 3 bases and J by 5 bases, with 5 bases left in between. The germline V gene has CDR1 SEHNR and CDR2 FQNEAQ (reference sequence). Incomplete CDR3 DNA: TGTGCCAGCAGCTTTGAGGATCAGCCC. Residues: CASSFEDQP. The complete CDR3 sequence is CASSFEDQPQHF.

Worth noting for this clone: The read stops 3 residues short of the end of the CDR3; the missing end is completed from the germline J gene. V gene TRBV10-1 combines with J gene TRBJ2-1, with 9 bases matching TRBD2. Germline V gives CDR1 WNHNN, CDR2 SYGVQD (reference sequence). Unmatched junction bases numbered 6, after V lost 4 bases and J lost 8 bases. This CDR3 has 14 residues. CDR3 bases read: TGCGCCAGCAGTGGTAGCGGGGGTATGGATGAG. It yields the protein CASSGSGGMDE. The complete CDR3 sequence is CASSGSGGMDEQFF.

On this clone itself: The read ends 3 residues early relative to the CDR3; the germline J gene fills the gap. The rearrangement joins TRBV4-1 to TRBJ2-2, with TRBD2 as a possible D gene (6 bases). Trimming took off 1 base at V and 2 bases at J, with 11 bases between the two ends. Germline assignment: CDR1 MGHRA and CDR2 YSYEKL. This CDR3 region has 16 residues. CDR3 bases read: TGCGCCAGCAGCCAAGCGGTGGGACTTAACACCGGGGAG. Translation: CASSQAVGLNTGE. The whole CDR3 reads CASSQAVGLNTGELFF.

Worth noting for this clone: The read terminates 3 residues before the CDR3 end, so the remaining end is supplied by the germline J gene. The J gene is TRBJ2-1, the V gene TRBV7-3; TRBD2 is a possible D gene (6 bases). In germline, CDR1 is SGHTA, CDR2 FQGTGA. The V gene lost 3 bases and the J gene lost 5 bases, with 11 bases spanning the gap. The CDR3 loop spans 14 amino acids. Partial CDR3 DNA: TGTGCCAGCAGCTTGCGGGATTGGGACAATGAG. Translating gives CASSLRDWDNE. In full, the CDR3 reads CASSLRDWDNEQFF.

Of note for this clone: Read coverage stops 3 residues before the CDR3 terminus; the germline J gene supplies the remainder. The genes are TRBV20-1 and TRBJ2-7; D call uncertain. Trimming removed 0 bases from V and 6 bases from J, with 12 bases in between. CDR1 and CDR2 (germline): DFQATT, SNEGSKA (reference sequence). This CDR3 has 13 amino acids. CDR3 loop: CSARDLSPPEQYF. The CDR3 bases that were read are TGCAGTGCTAGAGATCTTTCTCCTCCCGAG.

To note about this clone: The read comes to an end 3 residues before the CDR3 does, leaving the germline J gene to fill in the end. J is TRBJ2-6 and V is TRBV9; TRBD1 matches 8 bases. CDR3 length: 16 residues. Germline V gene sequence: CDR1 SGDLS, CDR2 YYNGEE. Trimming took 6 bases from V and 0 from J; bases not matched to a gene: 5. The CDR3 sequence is CASNLDRDSGANVLTF. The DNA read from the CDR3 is TGTGCCAGCAACTTGGACAGGGACTCTGGGGCCAACGTC.

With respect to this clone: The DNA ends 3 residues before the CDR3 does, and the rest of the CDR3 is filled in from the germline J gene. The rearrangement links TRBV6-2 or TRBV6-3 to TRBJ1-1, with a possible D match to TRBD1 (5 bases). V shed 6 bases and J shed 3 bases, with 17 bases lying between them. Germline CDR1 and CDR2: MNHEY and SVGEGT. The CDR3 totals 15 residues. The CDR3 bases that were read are TGTGCCAGCAGCTACCCGCGCAGGGCGGACACTGAA. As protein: CASSYPRRADTE. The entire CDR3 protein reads CASSYPRRADTEAFF.